This T cell receptor (beta chain) was found in a study of T cell changes during pregnancy in multiple sclerosis. Profiled with immunoSEQ multiplex PCR; TCRdb holds only in-frame clones, not every one. This sample has roughly 43,000 clones, with 85% to 95% found just once. The germline V gene encodes CDR1 SEHNR and CDR2 FQNEAQ (reference sequence). The V end was cut by 7 bases, the J end by 1 base, with 10 bases between. CDR3 length: 14 amino acids. The input for sequencing was CD4+ T cells from peripheral blood mononuclear cells, taken in the third trimester of pregnancy. V and J are TRBV7-9 and TRBJ2-2, with D possibly matching TRBD2 (6 bases). The sequence came from a female donor with multiple sclerosis, enrolled in a pregnancy study. DNA for the CDR3: TGTGCCAGCATATATAGCGGGAACACCGGGGAGCTGTTTTTT. Its translation: CASIYSGNTGELFF.